The clone carrying this T cell receptor beta chain was detected only a few times. The CDR3 spans 13 residues. V was pared by 8 bases and J by 0 bases, with 10 bases between. Germline CDR1 is LGHNA and CDR2 is YSLEER. The PCR ran on 60 Vbeta and 13 Jbeta primers. Assay: immunoSEQ multiplex PCR; the TCRdb copy retains only in-frame clones and omits some. This sample has 150,000 to 200,000 clones; about four fifths occur once, and the top ten carry around 1.5%. This entry is derived from a study of cytomegalovirus exposure and HLA in healthy donors. This TCR was sampled from a woman aged 50 to 65 in good health and CMV-seronegative. The specimen was PBMCs. J is TRBJ1-1 and V is TRBV4-3; D unresolved. CDR3 coding DNA: TGCGCCAGCCGGGTAACTATGAACACTGAAGCTTTCTTT. Translation: CASRVTMNTEAFF.